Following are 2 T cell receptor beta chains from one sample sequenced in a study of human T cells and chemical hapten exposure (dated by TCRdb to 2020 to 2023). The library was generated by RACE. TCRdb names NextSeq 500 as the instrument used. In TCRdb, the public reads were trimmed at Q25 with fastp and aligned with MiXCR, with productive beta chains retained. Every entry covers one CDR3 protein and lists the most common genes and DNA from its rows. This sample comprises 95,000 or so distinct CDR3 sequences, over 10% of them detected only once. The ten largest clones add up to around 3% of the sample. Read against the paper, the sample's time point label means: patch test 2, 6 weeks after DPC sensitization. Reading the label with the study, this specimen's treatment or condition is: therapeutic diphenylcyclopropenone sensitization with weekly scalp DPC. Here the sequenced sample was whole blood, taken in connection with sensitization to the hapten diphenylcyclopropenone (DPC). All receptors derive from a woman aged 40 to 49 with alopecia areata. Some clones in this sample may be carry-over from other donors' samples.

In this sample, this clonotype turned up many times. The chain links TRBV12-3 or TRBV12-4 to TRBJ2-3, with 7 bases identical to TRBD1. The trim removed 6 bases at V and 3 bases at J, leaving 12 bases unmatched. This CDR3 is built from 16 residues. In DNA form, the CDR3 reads TGTGCCAGCAGCCACACAGACAGGGAGCAAACAGATACGCAGTATTTT. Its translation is CASSHTDREQTDTQYF.

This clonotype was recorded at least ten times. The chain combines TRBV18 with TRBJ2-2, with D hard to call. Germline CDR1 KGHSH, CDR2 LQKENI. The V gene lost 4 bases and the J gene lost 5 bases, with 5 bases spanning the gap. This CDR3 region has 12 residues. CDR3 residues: CASSQETGELFF. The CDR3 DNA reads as TGTGCCAGCTCACAAGAAACCGGGGAGCTGTTTTTT.